This T cell receptor (beta chain) appears in the sequencing data of a study of T cell repertoires in cytomegalovirus infection (dated by TCRdb to the late 2010s). For context, the study as a whole: Alongside well-studied HLA-B-restricted epitopes, the peptide stimulations were aimed at recently identified HLA-C-restricted CMV epitopes, whose presentation resists viral immunomodulation. Because public TCR beta signatures pointed to carriage of CMV infection together with the matching HLA type, the HLA type of each donor mattered for the analysis.

This clonotype occurred many times. Which antigen it targets is not known. There are no base qualities to consult, and no much larger clone falls within one base. Relative to germline, V is 3 bases shorter and J is 2 bases shorter, with 11 bases between their ends. The CDR3, from cysteine to phenylalanine, totals 15 residues. Here the CDR3 DNA is all that survives: 45 bases in frame from base 1. The CDR1 and CDR2 encoded by the germline V gene are SGHTA and FQGNSA. What the treatment or condition label conveys for this sample: in vitro stimulation with specific CMV peptide epitopes to enrich CMV-specific T cells. Overall study outcomes, separate from this receptor: In the ex vivo response, HLA-C-restricted CMV-specific TCR beta clonotypes were dominant, and in two of eight donors the single most frequent clonotype came from this HLA-C-restricted group. In both this cohort and an independent cohort of more than 350 donors, the cumulative frequency of public TCR beta family members distinguished carriers of CMV infection plus the relevant HLA type.

The run used an Illumina HiSeq 1500. TCRdb trimmed public reads at Q25 via fastp, called clones via MiXCR and kept in-frame beta chains. Here each entry gathers all rows of one CDR3 protein and keeps the most common genes and DNA. The sample data list around 310,000 distinct CDR3 sequences, and just under 30% of these were observed just once. 20% of the sample is taken by the ten largest. The TCR comes from a human donor in good health (CMV status not recorded). Some clones in this sample may be carry-over from other donors' samples. This sequence uses TRBV7-2 and TRBJ2-1; the D gene cannot be named for sure. Sequenced here: cultured PBMCs, sampled from culture after CMV antigen stimulation. In nucleotide form, the sequence is TGTGCCAGCAGCTTGGGTCCTGCTCCCTACAATGAGCAGTTCTTC. Translation gives CASSLGPAPYNEQFF. Where the CDR3 stops, the reference TRBV7-2 and TRBJ2-1 genes take over; the full variable domain is GAGVSQSPSNKVTEKGKDVELRCDPISGHTALYWYRQSLGQGLEFLIYFQGNSAPDKSGLPSDRFSAERTGGSVSTLTIQRTQQEDSAVYLCASSLGPAPYNEQFFGPGTRLTVL.